Sequencing of this TCR beta chain was carried out in a study of blood T cells in healthy people across ages. Comment on this clonotype: As yet, its antigen is unknown.

Findings and limits, study-wide: Researchers said unsorted PBMCs prevented a conclusive naive versus antigen-experienced comparison. Roughly linear age-related decline in beta diversity appeared, significant by age about 40.

Each sample gave at least 6.5 million isolated PBMCs. Extractions gave at least 5 micrograms of total RNA per sample. The germline V gene has CDR1 SNHLY and CDR2 FYNNEI. Trimming stripped 6 bases from V and 2 bases from J, with 23 bases between. This CDR3 comprises 18 residues. Alongside a J-beta primer mix, a sample-barcoded 5' primer served in a second PCR lasting 7 to 11 cycles. One entry per CDR3 protein, called by TCRdb with MiXCR from the 5' RACE reads. The data contain 1.5 million to 2 million distinct CDR3 sequences, 30% to 40% of them seen just once; the ten biggest clones take up roughly 10%.

This clonotype originated in a woman in her twenties or thirties in good health. The specimen was blood. This sequence joins TRBV2 and TRBJ2-1; tentative D call: TRBD2 (6 bases). This CDR3 is CASRYVAVRESPYNEQFF. The CDR3, as DNA: TGTGCCAGCAGATACGTAGCGGTCCGGGAGTCCCCCTACAATGAGCAGTTCTTC. The full variable domain, in which reference TRBV2 and TRBJ2-1 provide the parts outside the CDR3, is EPEVTQTPSHQVTQMGQEVILRCVPISNHLYFYWYRQILGQKVEFLVSFYNNEISEKSEIFDDQFSVERPDGSNFTLKIRSTKLEDSAMYFCASRYVAVRESPYNEQFFGPGTRLTVL.